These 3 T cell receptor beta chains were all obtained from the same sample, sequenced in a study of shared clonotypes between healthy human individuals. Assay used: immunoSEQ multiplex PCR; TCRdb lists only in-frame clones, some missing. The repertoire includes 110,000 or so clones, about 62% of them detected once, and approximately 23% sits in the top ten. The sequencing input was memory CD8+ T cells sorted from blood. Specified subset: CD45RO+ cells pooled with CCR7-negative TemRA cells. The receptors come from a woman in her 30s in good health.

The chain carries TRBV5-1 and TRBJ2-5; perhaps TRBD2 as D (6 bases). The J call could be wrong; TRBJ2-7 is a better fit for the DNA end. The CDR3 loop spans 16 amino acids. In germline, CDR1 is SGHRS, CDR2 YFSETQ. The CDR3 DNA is TGCGCCAGCAGCTCGAGGCGCGGGATGGGAACCTACGAGCAGTACTTC. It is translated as CASSSRRGMGTYEQYF.

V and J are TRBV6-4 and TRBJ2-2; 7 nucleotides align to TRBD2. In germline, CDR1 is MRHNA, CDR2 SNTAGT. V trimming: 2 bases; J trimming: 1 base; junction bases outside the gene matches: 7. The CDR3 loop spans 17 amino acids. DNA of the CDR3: TGTGCCAGCAGTGACAAGGCTAGCGGAGTGAACACCGGGGAGCTGTTTTTT. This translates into CASSDKASGVNTGELFF.

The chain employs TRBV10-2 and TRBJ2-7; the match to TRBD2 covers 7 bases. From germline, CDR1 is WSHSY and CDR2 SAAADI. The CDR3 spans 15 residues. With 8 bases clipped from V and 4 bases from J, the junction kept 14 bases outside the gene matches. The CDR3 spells CASGGAGARGYEQYF. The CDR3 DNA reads TGCGCCAGCGGCGGGGCGGGAGCCCGAGGGTACGAGCAGTACTTC.